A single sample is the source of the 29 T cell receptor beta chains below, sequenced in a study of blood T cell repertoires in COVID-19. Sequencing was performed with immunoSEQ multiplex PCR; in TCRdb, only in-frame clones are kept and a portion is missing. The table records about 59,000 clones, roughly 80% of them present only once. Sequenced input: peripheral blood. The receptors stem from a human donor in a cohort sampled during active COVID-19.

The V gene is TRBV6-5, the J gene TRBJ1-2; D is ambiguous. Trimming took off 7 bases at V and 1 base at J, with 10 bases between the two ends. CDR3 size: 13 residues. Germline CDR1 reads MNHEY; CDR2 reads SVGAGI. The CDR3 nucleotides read TGTGCCAGCACGGGGAGCGGTAACTATGGCTACACCTTC. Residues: CASTGSGNYGYTF.

CDR3 amino acids: CATSRGGLGGNYEQYF. CDR3 nucleotide sequence: TGTGCCACTAGCAGAGGAGGGTTGGGTGGCAACTACGAGCAGTACTTC. The chain has TRBV27 and TRBJ2-7; D possibly corresponds to TRBD2 (6 bases). The V end was cut by 10 bases, the J end by 3 bases, with 25 bases between. The CDR3 is 16 amino acids. CDR1 is MNHEY and CDR2 is SMNVEV in the germline V gene (reference sequence).

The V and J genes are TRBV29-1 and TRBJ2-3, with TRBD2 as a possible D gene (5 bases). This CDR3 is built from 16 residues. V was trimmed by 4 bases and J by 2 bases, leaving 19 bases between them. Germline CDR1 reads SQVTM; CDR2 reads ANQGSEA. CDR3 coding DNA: TGCAGCGTTGTCCCAAGGACTCCCGAGGCCACAGATACGCAGTATTTT. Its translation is CSVVPRTPEATDTQYF.

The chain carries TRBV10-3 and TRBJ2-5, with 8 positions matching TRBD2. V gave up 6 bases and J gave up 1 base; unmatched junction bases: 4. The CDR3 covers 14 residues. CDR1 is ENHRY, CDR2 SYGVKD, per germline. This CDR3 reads CAIRGSGIQETQYF. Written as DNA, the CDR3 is TGTGCCATCAGGGGTAGCGGGATCCAAGAGACCCAGTACTTC.

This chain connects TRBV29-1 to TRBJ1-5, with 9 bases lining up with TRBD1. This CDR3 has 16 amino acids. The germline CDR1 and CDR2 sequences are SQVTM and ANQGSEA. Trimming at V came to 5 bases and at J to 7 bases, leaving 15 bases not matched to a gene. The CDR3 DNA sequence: TGCAGCGTTTTACTCACGGGAACAGGGGGCGCACAGCCCCAGCATTTT. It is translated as CSVLLTGTGGAQPQHF. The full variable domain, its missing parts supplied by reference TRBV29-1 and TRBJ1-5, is SAVISQKPSRDICQRGTSLTIQCQVDSQVTMMFWYRQQPGQSLTLIATANQGSEATYESGFVIDKFPISRPNLTFSTLTVSNMSPEDSSIYLCSVLLTGTGGAQPQHFGDGTRLSIL.

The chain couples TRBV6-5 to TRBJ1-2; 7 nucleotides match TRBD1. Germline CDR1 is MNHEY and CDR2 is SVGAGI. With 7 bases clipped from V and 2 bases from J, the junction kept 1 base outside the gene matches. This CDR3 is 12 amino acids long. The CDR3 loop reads CASTTGNYGYTF. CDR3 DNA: TGTGCCAGCACGACAGGGAACTATGGCTACACCTTC.

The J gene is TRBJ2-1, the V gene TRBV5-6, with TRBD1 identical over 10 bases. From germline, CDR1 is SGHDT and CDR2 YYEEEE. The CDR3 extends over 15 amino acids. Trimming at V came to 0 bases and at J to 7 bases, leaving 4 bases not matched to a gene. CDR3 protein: CASSLDWTGGNEQFF. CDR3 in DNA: TGTGCCAGCAGCTTGGACTGGACAGGGGGGAATGAGCAGTTCTTC. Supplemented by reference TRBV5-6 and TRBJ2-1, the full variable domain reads DAGVTQSPTHLIKTRGQQVTLRCSPKSGHDTVSWYQQALGQGPQFIFQYYEEEERQRGNFPDRFSGHQFPNYSSELNVNALLLGDSALYLCASSLDWTGGNEQFFGPGTRLTVL.

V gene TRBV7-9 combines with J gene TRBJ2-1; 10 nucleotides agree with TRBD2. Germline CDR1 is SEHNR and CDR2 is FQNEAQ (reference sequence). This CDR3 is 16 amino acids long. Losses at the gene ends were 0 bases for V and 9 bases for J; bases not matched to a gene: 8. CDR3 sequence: CASSLAPSGRVSEQFF. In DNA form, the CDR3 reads TGTGCCAGCAGCTTAGCGCCAAGCGGGAGGGTAAGTGAGCAGTTCTTC.

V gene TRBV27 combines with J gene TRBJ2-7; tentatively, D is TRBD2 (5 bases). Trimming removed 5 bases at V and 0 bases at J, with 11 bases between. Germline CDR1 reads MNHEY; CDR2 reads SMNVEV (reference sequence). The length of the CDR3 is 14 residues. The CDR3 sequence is CASSEGDRSYEQYF. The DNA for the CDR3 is TGTGCCAGCAGTGAGGGAGACCGCTCCTACGAGCAGTACTTC.

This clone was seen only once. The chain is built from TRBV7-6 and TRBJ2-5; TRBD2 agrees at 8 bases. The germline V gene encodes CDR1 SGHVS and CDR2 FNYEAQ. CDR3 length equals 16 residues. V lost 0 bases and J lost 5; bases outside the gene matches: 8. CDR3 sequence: CASSLAVGGGSETQYF. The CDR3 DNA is TGTGCCAGCAGCTTAGCGGTCGGGGGGGGTTCGGAGACCCAGTACTTC.

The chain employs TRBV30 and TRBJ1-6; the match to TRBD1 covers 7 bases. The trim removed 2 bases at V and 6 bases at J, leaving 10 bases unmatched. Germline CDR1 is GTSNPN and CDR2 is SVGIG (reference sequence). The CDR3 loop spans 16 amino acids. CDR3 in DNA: TGTGCCTGGAGTCACCCGGGACAGAGGGTTAATTCACCCCTCCACTTT. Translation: CAWSHPGQRVNSPLHF.

The CDR3 sequence: CASSLGSEALNEQFF. The CDR3 DNA follows: TGTGCCAGCAGCCTAGGGAGTGAGGCCCTCAATGAGCAGTTCTTC. The V call is TRBV27, the J call TRBJ2-1; a weak D match, TRBD2 (5 bases). This CDR3 spans 15 amino acids. The V and J ends lost 6 bases and 6 bases respectively, with 18 bases between them. The germline V gene has CDR1 MNHEY and CDR2 SMNVEV (reference sequence).

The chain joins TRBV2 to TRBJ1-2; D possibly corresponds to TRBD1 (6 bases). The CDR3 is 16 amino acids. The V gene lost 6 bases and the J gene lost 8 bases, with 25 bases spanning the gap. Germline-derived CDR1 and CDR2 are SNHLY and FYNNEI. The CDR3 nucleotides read TGTGCCAGCAGCCCCGGGGGGGGCAGATCCCGTGCGGGCTACACCTTC. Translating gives CASSPGGGRSRAGYTF.

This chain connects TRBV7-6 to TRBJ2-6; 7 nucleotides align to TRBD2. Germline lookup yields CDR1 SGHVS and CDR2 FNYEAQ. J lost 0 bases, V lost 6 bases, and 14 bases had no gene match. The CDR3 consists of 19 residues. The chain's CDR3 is CASRAGLGRGDSGANVLTF. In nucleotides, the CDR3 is TGTGCCAGCAGAGCGGGGCTGGGGCGGGGAGACTCTGGGGCCAACGTCCTGACTTTC.

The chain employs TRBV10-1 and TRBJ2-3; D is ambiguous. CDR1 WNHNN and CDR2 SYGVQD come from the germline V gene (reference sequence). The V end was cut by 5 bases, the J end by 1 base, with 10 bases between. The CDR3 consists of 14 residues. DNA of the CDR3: TGCGCCAGCAGTCCGGAGACTCGCACAGATACGCAGTATTTT. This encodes CASSPETRTDTQYF.

In DNA, the CDR3 is TGTGCCAGTAGTCCGAGGAGGGCCCCCTACGAGCAGTACTTC. It codes for CASSPRRAPYEQYF. The chain recombines TRBV19 with TRBJ2-7, with D possibly matching TRBD2 (6 bases). The V end lost 5 bases, the J end lost 2 bases, and 13 bases lay between the germline ends. Germline lookup yields CDR1 LNHDA and CDR2 SQIVND (reference sequence). There are 14 residues in the CDR3.

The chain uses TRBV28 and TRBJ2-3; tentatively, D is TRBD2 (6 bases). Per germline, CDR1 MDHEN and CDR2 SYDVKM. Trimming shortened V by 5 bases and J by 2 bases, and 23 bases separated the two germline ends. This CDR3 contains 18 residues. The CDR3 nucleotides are TGTGCCAGCAGTCGGGGGACGGGACTCAATCTCGCCACAGATACGCAGTATTTT. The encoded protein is CASSRGTGLNLATDTQYF. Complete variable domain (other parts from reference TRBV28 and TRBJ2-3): DVKVTQSSRYLVKRTGEKVFLECVQDMDHENMFWYRQDPGLGLRLIYFSYDVKMKEKGDIPEGYSVSREKKERFSLILESASTNQTSMYLCASSRGTGLNLATDTQYFGPGTRLTVL.

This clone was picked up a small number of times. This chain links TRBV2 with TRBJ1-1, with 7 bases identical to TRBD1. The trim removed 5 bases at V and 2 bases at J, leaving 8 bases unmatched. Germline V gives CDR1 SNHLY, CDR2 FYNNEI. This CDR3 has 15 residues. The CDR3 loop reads CASSSPGTANTEAFF. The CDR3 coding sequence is TGTGCCAGCAGTTCCCCCGGGACAGCTAACACTGAAGCTTTCTTT. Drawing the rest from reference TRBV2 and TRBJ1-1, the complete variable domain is EPEVTQTPSHQVTQMGQEVILRCVPISNHLYFYWYRQILGQKVEFLVSFYNNEISEKSEIFDDQFSVERPDGSNFTLKIRSTKLEDSAMYFCASSSPGTANTEAFFGQGTRLTVV.

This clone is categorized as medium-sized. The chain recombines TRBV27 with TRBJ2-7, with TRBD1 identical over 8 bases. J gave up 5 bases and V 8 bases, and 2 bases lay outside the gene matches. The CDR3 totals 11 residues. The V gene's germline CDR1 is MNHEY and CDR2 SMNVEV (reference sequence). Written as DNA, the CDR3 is TGTGCCAGCCAGGGGGCCCACGAGCAGTACTTC. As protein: CASQGAHEQYF.

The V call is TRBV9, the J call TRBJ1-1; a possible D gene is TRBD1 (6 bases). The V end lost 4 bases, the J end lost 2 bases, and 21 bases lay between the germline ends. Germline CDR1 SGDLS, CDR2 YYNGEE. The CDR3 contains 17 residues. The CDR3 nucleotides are TGTGCCAGCAGCACCGACCACAGGGCTGGCTTTAACACTGAAGCTTTCTTT. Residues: CASSTDHRAGFNTEAFF.

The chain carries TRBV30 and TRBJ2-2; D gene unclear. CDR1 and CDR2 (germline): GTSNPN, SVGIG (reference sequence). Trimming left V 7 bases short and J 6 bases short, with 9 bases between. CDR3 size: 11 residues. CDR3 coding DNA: TGTGCCTACTACGGTTCCGGGGAGCTGTTTTTT. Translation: CAYYGSGELFF.

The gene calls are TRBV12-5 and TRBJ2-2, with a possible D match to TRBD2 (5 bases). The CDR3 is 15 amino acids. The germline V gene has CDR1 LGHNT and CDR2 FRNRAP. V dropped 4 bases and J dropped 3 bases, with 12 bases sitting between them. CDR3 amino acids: CASGSMWEHTGELFF. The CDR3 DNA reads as TGTGCTAGTGGTTCTATGTGGGAGCACACCGGGGAGCTGTTTTTT.

The CDR3, as DNA: TGCGCCAGCAGCCAAGATCGGGTGGGACTACGCCCGAGCTCCTACAATGAGCAGTTCTTC. Residues: CASSQDRVGLRPSSYNEQFF. The chain uses TRBV4-3 and TRBJ2-1; the match to TRBD2 covers 7 bases. The germline V gene has CDR1 LGHNA and CDR2 YSLEER. This CDR3 comprises 20 residues. Trimming at V came to 0 bases and at J to 0 bases, leaving 14 bases not matched to a gene.

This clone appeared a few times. CDR3 bases: TGTGCCAGCACCCTGGGCCTAGCGGGAGCAGATACGCAGTATTTT. Its translation: CASTLGLAGADTQYF. The chain has TRBV28 and TRBJ2-3; TRBD2 agrees at 10 bases. CDR3 size: 15 residues. V lost 7 bases to trimming and J lost 4 bases; unmatched junction nucleotides: 8. Germline V CDR1 and CDR2: MDHEN, SYDVKM.

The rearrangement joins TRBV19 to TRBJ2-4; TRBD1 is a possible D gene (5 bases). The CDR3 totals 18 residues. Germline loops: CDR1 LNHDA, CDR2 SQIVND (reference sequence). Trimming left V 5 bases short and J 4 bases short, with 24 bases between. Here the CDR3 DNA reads TGTGCCAGTAGTCTTGGGATCATGCTAGGACAAATTAAAAACATTCAGTACTTC. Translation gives CASSLGIMLGQIKNIQYF.

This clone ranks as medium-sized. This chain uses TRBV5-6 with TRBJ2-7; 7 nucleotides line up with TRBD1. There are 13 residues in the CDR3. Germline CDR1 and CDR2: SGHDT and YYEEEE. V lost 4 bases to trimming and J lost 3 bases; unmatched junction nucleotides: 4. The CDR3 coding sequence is TGTGCCAGCAGCCCGGGACAGAACTACGAGCAGTACTTC. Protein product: CASSPGQNYEQYF.

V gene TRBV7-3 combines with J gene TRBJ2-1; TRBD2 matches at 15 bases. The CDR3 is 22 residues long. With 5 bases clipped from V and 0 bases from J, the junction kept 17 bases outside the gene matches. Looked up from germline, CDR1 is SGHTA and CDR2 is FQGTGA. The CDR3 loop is CASSPGLAGGLDPVDSYNEQFF. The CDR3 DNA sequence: TGTGCCAGCAGCCCGGGACTAGCGGGAGGACTTGACCCTGTTGACTCCTACAATGAGCAGTTCTTC. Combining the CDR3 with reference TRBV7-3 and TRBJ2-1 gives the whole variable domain GAGVSQTPSNKVTEKGKYVELRCDPISGHTALYWYRQSLGQGPEFLIYFQGTGAADDSGLPNDRFFAVRPEGSVSTLKIQRTERGDSAVYLCASSPGLAGGLDPVDSYNEQFFGPGTRLTVL.

The CDR3: CSVVIETSGGILSEFF. The CDR3 DNA sequence: TGCAGCGTTGTAATAGAGACTAGCGGGGGGATCCTTTCGGAGTTCTTC. The chain joins TRBV29-1 to TRBJ2-1; 13 bases agree with TRBD2. Losses at the gene ends were 4 bases for V and 14 bases for J; bases not matched to a gene: 17. Germline V CDR1 and CDR2: SQVTM, ANQGSEA. The CDR3 contains 16 residues.

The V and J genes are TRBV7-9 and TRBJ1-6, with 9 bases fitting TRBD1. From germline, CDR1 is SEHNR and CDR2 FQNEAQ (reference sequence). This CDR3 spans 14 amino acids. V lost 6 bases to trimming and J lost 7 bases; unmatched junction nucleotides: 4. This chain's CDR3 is CASRSGQGNSPLHF. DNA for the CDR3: TGTGCCAGCAGGTCGGGACAGGGAAATTCACCCCTCCACTTT.